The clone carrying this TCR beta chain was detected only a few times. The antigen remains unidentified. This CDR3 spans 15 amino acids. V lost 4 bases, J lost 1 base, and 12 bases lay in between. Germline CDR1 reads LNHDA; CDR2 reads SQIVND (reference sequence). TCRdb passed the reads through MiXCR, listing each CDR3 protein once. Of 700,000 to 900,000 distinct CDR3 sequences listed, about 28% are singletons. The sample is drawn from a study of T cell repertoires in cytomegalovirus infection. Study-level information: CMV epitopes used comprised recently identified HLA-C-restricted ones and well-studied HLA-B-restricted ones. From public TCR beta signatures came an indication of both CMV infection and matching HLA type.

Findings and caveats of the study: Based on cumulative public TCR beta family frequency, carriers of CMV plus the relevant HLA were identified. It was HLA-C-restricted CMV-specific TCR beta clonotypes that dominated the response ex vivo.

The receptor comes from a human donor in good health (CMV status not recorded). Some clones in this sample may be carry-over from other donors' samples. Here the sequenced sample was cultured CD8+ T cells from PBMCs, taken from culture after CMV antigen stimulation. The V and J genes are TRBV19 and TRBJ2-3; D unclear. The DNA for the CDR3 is TGTGCCAGTAGTACTGCGAGGAGACGCACAGATACGCAGTATTTT. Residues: CASSTARRRTDTQYF.